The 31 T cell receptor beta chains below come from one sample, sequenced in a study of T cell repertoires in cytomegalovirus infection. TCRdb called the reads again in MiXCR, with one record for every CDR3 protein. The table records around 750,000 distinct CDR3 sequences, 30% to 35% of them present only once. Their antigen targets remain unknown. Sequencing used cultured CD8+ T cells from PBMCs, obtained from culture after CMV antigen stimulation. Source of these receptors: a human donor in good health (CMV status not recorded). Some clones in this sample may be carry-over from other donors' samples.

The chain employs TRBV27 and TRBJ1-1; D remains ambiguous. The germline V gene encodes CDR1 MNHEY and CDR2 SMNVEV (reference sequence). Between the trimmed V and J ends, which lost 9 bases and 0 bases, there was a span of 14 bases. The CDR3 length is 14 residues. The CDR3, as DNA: TGTGCCAGTGCCCCTCGGTCCATGAACACTGAAGCTTTCTTT. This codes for CASAPRSMNTEAFF.

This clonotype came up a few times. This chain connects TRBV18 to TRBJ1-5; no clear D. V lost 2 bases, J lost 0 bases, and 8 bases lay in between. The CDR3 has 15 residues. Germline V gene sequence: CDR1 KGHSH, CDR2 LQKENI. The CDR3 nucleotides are TGTGCCAGCTCACCAAAGGCTTATAGCAATCAGCCCCAGCATTTT. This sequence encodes CASSPKAYSNQPQHF. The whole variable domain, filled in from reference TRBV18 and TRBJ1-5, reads NAGVMQNPRHLVRRRGQEARLRCSPMKGHSHVYWYRQLPEEGLKFMVYLQKENIIDESGMPKERFSAEFPKEGPSILRIQQVVRGDSAAYFCASSPKAYSNQPQHFGDGTRLSIL.

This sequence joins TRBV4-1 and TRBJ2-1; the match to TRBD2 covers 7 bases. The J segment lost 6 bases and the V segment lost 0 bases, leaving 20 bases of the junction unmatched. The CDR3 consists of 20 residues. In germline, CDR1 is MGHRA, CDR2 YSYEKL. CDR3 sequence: CASSQETPRRGVDRGNEQFF. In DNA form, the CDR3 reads TGCGCCAGCAGCCAAGAGACCCCCCGTCGGGGGGTCGATCGAGGCAATGAGCAGTTCTTC.

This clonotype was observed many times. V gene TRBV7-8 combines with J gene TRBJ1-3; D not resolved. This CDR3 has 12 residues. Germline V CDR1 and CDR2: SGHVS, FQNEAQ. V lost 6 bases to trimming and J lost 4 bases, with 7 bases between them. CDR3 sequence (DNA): TGTGCCAGCAGTCCCCGGGGAAACACCATATATTTT. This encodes CASSPRGNTIYF.

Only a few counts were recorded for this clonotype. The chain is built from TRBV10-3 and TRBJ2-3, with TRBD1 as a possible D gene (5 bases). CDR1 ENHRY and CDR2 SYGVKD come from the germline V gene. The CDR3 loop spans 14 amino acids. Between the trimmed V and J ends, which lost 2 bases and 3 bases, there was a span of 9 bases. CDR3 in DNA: TGTGCCATCAGTGAGACTGGGGCGACAGATACGCAGTATTTT. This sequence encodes CAISETGATDTQYF.

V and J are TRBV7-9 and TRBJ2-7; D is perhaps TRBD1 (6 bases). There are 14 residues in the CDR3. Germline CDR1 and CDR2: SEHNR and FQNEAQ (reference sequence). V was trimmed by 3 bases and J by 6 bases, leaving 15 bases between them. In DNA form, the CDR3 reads TGTGCCAGCAGCTTCCCGACAGGCCGGGTCGAGCAGTACTTC. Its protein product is CASSFPTGRVEQYF.

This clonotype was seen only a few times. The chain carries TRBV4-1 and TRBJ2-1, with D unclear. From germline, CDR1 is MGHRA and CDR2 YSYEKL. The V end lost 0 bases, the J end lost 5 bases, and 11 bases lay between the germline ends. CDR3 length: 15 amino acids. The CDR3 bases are TGCGCCAGCAGCCAAGATGGGGTGGTAGACAATGAGCAGTTCTTC. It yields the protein CASSQDGVVDNEQFF.

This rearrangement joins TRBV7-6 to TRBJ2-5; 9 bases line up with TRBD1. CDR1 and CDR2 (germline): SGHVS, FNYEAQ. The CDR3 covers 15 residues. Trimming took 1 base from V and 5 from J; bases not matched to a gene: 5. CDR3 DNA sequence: TGTGCCAGCAGCTTAGACGGGACAGGGCTGGAGACCCAGTACTTC. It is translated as CASSLDGTGLETQYF.

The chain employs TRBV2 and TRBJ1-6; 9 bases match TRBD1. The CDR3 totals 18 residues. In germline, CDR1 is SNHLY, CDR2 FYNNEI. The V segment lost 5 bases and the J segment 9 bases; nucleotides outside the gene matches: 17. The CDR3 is CASSYRDREALGISPLHF. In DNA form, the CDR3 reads TGTGCCAGCAGTTACCGGGACAGGGAAGCTTTGGGGATTTCACCCCTCCACTTT.

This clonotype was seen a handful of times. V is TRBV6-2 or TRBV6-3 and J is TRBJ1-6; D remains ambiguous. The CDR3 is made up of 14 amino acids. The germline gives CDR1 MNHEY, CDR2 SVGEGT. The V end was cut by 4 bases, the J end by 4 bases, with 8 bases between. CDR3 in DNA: TGTGCCAGCAGTTCCCTTGGGTATAATTCACCCCTCCACTTT. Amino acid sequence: CASSSLGYNSPLHF.

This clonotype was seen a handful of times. Here the CDR3 DNA reads TGTGCCAGCAGCATGACTAGCGGGGGGTTAAAAGAGACCCAGTACTTC. It yields the protein CASSMTSGGLKETQYF. This chain connects TRBV7-3 to TRBJ2-5; 13 bases are a match to TRBD2. V trimming: 5 bases; J trimming: 3 bases; junction bases outside the gene matches: 6. The CDR3 is made up of 16 amino acids. Germline V gives CDR1 SGHTA, CDR2 FQGTGA.

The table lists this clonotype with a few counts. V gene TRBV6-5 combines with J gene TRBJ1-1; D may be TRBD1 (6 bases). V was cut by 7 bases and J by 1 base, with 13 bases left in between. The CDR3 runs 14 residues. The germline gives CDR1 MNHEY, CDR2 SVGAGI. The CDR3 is CASTMGHPNTEAFF. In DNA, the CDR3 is TGTGCCAGCACCATGGGACACCCGAACACTGAAGCTTTCTTT.

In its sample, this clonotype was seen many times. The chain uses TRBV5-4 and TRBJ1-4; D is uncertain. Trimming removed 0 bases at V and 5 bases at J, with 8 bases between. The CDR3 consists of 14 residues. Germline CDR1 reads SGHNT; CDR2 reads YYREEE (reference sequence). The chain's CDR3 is CASSLGVGNEKLFF. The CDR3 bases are TGTGCCAGCAGCTTGGGGGTCGGAAATGAAAAACTGTTTTTT.

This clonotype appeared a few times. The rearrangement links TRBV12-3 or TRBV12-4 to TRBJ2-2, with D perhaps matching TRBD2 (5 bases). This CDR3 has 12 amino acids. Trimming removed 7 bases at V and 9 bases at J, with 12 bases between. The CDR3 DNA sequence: TGTGCCAGCACTACTAGGCGGTGGGAGCTGTTTTTT. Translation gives CASTTRRWELFF.

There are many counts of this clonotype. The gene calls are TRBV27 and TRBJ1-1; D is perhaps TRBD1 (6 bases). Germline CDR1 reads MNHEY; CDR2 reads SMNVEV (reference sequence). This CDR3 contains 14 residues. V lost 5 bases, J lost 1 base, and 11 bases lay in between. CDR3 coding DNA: TGTGCCAGCAGTCCCAGGGGAAGGAACACTGAAGCTTTCTTT. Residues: CASSPRGRNTEAFF.

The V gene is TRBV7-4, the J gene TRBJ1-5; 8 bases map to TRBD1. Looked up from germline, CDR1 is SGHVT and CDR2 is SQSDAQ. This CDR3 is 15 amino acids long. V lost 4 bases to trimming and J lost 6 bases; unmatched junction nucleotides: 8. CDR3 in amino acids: CASSSTGGLGQPQHF. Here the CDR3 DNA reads TGTGCCAGCAGCTCAACAGGGGGGCTAGGTCAGCCCCAGCATTTT.

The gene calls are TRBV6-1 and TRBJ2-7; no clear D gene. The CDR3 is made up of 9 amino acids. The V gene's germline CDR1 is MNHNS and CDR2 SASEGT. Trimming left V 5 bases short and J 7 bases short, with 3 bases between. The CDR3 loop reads CASSWEQYF. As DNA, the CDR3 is TGTGCCAGCAGTTGGGAGCAGTACTTC.

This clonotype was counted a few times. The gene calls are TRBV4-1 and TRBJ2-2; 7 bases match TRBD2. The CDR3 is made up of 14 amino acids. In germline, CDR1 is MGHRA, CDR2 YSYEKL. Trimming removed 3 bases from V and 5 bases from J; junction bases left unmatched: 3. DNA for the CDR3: TGCGCCAGCAGCCAGGGGACTACAACCGGGGAGCTGTTTTTT. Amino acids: CASSQGTTTGELFF.

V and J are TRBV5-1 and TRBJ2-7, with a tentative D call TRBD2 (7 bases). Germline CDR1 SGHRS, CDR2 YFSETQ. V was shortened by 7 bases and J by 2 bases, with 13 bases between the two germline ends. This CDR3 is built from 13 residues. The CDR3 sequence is CASGGAVPYEQYF. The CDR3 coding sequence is TGCGCCAGCGGGGGGGCGGTGCCCTACGAGCAGTACTTC.

CDR3 sequence: CASSQDPDTEAFF. The DNA for the CDR3 is TGCGCCAGCAGCCAAGACCCGGACACTGAAGCTTTCTTT. The chain joins TRBV4-1 to TRBJ1-1; no definite D call. The CDR3 runs 13 residues. The germline V gene encodes CDR1 MGHRA and CDR2 YSYEKL. V shed 0 bases and J shed 3 bases, with 5 bases lying between them.

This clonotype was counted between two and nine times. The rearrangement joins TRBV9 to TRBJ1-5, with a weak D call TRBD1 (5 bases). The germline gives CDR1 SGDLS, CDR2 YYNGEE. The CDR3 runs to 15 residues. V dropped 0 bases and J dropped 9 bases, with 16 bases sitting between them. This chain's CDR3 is CASSVDGRAGAPQHF. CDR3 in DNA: TGTGCCAGCAGCGTAGATGGCAGGGCCGGTGCGCCCCAGCATTTT.

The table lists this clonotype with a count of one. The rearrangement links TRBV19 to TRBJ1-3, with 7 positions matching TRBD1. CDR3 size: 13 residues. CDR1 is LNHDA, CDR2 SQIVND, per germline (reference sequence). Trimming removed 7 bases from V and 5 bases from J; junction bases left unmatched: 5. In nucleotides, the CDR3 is TGTGCCAGTATGGAGACAGGGAGAAACACCATATATTTT. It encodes CASMETGRNTIYF.

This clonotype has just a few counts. The CDR3 nucleotides read TGTGCCAGCCAAGACCGGCGCTCCTATAATTCACCCCTCCACTTT. Its protein product is CASQDRRSYNSPLHF. This sequence joins TRBV27 and TRBJ1-6, with D hard to call. V was trimmed by 8 bases and J by 0 bases, leaving 11 bases between them. The germline V gene has CDR1 MNHEY and CDR2 SMNVEV (reference sequence). The CDR3 is 15 residues long.

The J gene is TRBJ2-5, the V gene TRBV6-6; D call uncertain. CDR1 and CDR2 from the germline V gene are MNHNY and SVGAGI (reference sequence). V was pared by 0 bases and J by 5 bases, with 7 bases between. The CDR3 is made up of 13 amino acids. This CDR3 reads CASSYSPQETQYF. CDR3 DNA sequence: TGTGCCAGCAGTTACTCCCCCCAGGAGACCCAGTACTTC.

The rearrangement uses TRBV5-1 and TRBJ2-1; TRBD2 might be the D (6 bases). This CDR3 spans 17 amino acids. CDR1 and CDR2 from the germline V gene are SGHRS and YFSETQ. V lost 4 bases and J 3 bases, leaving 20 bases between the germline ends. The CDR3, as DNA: TGCGCCAGCAGCCCTTGGACCGGCGGGACCAACTACAATGAGCAGTTCTTC. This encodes CASSPWTGGTNYNEQFF.

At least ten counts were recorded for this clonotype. The CDR3 protein is CASSLGGMGPDTGELFF. The CDR3 nucleotides are TGTGCCAGCAGCTTAGGGGGGATGGGACCCGACACCGGGGAGCTGTTTTTT. The rearrangement links TRBV7-2 to TRBJ2-2; the D gene could be TRBD1 or TRBD2 (5 bases each). Looked up from germline, CDR1 is SGHTA and CDR2 is FQGNSA. The CDR3 has 17 residues. V dropped 1 base and J dropped 3 bases, with 15 bases sitting between them.

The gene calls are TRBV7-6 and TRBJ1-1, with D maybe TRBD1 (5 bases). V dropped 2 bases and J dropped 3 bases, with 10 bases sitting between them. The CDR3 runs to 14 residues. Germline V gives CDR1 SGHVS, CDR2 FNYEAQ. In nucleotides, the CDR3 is TGTGCCAGCAGCTTACAGGGAGGGGACACTGAAGCTTTCTTT. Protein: CASSLQGGDTEAFF.

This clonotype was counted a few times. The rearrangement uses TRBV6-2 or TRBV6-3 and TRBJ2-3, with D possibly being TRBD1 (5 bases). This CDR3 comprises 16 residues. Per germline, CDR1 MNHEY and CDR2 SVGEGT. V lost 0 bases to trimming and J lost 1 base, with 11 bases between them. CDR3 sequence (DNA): TGTGCCAGCAGTTACTCGACAGTAGTACGCACAGATACGCAGTATTTT. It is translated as CASSYSTVVRTDTQYF.

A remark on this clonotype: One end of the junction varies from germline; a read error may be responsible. CDR3 region: CASNLLPQGGWSTDTQYF. The CDR3, as DNA: TGTGCCAGCAATTTACTCCCTCAAGGGGGATGGAGCACAGATACGCAGTATTTT. The J gene is TRBJ2-3, the V gene TRBV12-3 or TRBV12-4, with a possible D match to TRBD1 (6 bases). This CDR3 has 18 residues.

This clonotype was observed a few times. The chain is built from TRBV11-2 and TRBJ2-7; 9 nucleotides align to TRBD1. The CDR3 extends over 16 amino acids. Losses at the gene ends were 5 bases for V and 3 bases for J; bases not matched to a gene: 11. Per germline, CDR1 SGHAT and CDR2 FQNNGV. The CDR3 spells CASSPNPGTGNYEQYV. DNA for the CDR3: TGTGCCAGCAGCCCCAACCCCGGGACAGGGAACTACGAGCAGTACGTC.

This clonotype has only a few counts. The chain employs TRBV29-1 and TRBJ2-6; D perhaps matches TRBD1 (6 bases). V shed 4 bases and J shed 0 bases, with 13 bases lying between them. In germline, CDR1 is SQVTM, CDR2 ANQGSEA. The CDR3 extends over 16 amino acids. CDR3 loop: CSVGGDTGSGANVLTF. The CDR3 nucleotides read TGCAGCGTTGGAGGGGACACTGGCTCTGGGGCCAACGTCCTGACTTTC.